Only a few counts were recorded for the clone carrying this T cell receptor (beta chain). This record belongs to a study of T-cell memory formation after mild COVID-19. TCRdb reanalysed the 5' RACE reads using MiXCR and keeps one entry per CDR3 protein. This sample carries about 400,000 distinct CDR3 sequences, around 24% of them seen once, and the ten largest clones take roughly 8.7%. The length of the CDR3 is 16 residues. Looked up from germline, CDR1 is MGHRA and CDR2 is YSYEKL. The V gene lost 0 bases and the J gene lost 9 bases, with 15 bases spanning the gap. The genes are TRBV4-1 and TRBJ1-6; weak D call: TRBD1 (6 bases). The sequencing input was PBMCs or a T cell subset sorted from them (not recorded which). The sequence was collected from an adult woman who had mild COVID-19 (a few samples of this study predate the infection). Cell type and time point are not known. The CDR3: CASSQDPGGAGSPLHF. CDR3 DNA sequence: TGCGCCAGCAGCCAAGATCCCGGGGGCGCAGGTTCACCCCTCCACTTT.